The text below deals with one TCR beta chain. Preparation of the TCRbeta library used unique molecular identifiers. TCRdb re-called the PCR reads through MiXCR, storing one row per CDR3 protein. The sample holds about 370,000 distinct CDR3 sequences, around 20% seen once. The data are from a study of T-cell reconstitution after alpha-beta-depleted transplantation in children. V lost 6 bases, J lost 0 bases, and 18 bases lay in between. The CDR3 has 15 amino acids. Germline V CDR1 and CDR2: DFQATT, SNEGSKA (reference sequence). The sequenced sample was PBMCs from the stem cell graft donor, obtained from the stem cell graft. This sequence originates from a human donor who donated a stem cell graft to a child with acute myeloid leukemia. V is TRBV20-1 and J is TRBJ2-7; D uncertain. CDR3 in amino acids: CSAVFPGRSSYEQYF. In DNA form, the CDR3 reads TGCAGTGCCGTTTTCCCCGGCAGAAGCTCCTACGAGCAGTACTTC.